This TCR beta chain was retrieved from a study of control samples from healthy donors and cancer patients (TCRdb year 2020). With respect to this clone: Its antigen has not been determined. Base qualities are not provided; no much larger clone lies one nucleotide away.

Library preparation was by the immunoSEQ multiplex PCR assay. In its TCRdb copy, this immuneACCESS table keeps in-frame sequences only and misses some clones. Where compared with another copy, unresolved V genes explain less than half of these, and the others have no known cause. For this sample the table gives 98,000 or so clones, of which roughly nine tenths were detected only once. Clones ranked in the top ten supply roughly an eighth of the sample. For CDR1 and CDR2, the germline V gene lists ENHRY and SYGVKD. Measured from the cysteine to the phenylalanine, the CDR3 is 12 residues long. Only CDR3 DNA remains: 36 bases, in frame from the first base. The junction shows trimming of 8 bases on V and 0 bases on J, plus 5 bases between the germline ends.

This sequence originates from a woman in her seventies in good health. The rearrangement combines TRBV10-3 with TRBJ1-3, with the identity of the D gene unclear. The sample consisted of blood. The CDR3 sequence is CAIESSGNTIYF. The nucleotide sequence reads as follows: TGTGCCATCGAGAGCTCTGGAAACACCATATATTTT.